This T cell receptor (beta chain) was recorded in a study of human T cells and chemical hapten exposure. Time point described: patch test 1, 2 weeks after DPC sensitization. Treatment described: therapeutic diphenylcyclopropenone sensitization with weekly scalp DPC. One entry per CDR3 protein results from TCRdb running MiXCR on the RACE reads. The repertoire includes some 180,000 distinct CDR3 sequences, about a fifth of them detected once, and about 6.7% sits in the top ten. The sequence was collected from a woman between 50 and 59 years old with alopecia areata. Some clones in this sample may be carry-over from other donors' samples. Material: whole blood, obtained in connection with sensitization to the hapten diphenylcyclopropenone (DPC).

The CDR3 DNA reads as TGTGCCAGCAGTTCGGACGGATTCTATGGCTACACCTTC. Translated, it gives CASSSDGFYGYTF. The chain has TRBV12-3 or TRBV12-4 and TRBJ1-2; no reliable D call. The CDR3 sequence is 13 residues long. Trimming pared 4 bases from V and 4 bases from J, leaving 10 bases between.